Each of the 10 T cell receptor beta chains below was sequenced from the same sample in a study of T cell responses to AZD1222 COVID-19 vaccine. Sequenced by immunoSEQ multiplex PCR; TCRdb stores in-frame clones only, minus some. Of 45,000 to 55,000 clones listed, roughly four fifths were seen once; the top ten hold roughly 10%. The sample here was peripheral blood, taken on day 0 of AZD1222 vaccination. All receptors derive from an adult in good health.

The chain couples TRBV10-2 to TRBJ2-2; 7 bases are a match to TRBD1. CDR3 length: 16 residues. V gave up 7 bases and J gave up 7 bases; unmatched junction bases: 15. The V gene's germline CDR1 is WSHSY and CDR2 SAAADI. The CDR3 here is CASTSNRGVGIGELFF. The CDR3 nucleotides read TGCGCCAGCACCTCAAACAGGGGAGTGGGGATCGGGGAGCTGTTTTTT.

The chain joins TRBV6-5 to TRBJ1-2; tentative D call: TRBD1 (6 bases). The CDR3 contains 13 residues. The germline gives CDR1 MNHEY, CDR2 SVGAGI. The V and J ends lost 6 bases and 6 bases respectively, with 14 bases between them. CDR3 sequence (DNA): TGTGCCAGCAGGTTACAGGGTGGCGATGGCTACACCTTC. Its translation: CASRLQGGDGYTF.

The J gene is TRBJ1-5, the V gene TRBV5-6; D call uncertain. There are 15 residues in the CDR3. Germline V lookup: CDR1 SGHDT, CDR2 YYEEEE. The V end lost 2 bases, the J end lost 0 bases, and 9 bases lay between the germline ends. CDR3 loop: CASSLRPYSNQPQHF. The DNA for the CDR3 is TGTGCCAGCAGCTTACGACCGTATAGCAATCAGCCCCAGCATTTT.

The chain employs TRBV14 and TRBJ2-2; 9 bases are shared with TRBD2. Germline V gene sequence: CDR1 SGHDN, CDR2 FVKESK. The length of the CDR3 is 16 residues. The ends lost 0 bases at V and 10 bases at J; junction bases unmatched: 9. CDR3 DNA sequence: TGTGCCAGCAGCCAAGATCGGGTAGCGGGGGTTCCGGAGCTGTTTTTT. Amino acid sequence: CASSQDRVAGVPELFF.

The chain couples TRBV6-5 to TRBJ1-2; a weak D match, TRBD1 (6 bases). Germline assignment: CDR1 MNHEY and CDR2 SVGAGI. This CDR3 has 13 amino acids. V lost 7 bases, J lost 3 bases, and 12 bases lay in between. CDR3 bases: TGTGCCAGCACCGATACAGGGTACTATGGCTACACCTTC. This gives the protein CASTDTGYYGYTF.

This chain connects TRBV9 to TRBJ1-2; possible D gene TRBD1, 5 bases. Deletions cut 0 bases from V and 6 bases from J, with 15 bases between. CDR1 and CDR2 from the germline V gene are SGDLS and YYNGEE. The CDR3 runs to 15 residues. In nucleotides, the CDR3 is TGTGCCAGCAGCGTAGATATCGGGGGTTACGATGGCTACACCTTC. This translates into CASSVDIGGYDGYTF.

The chain carries TRBV28 and TRBJ2-7; TRBD1 might be the D (5 bases). The CDR3 has 16 amino acids. V was cut by 2 bases and J by 0 bases, with 14 bases left in between. In germline, CDR1 is MDHEN, CDR2 SYDVKM. CDR3 bases: TGTGCCAGCAGTTTACGGGCAGGGTGGGGCTCCTACGAGCAGTACTTC. Residues: CASSLRAGWGSYEQYF.

The V and J genes are TRBV5-5 and TRBJ2-7; D is perhaps TRBD2 (5 bases). Trimming took 6 bases from V and 0 from J, leaving 16 bases between them. The germline V gene encodes CDR1 SGHKS and CDR2 YYEKEE (reference sequence). CDR3 size: 15 residues. CDR3 loop: CASTLGVGISYEQYF. In nucleotides, the CDR3 is TGTGCCAGCACCCTCGGGGTTGGGATCTCCTACGAGCAGTACTTC.

This chain links TRBV7-2 with TRBJ2-3, with 7 positions matching TRBD1. CDR3 length equals 14 residues. In germline, CDR1 is SGHTA, CDR2 FQGNSA. V was pared by 5 bases and J by 4 bases, with 6 bases of the junction left unmatched. The CDR3 DNA sequence: TGTGCCAGCAGCCTAGGGACAGTTCCAGATACGCAGTATTTT. This gives the protein CASSLGTVPDTQYF.

The chain links TRBV7-9 to TRBJ1-2; 7 bases fit TRBD1. The germline V gene has CDR1 SEHNR and CDR2 FQNEAQ (reference sequence). V shed 1 base, J shed 8 bases, and the junction held 4 bases outside the gene matches. There are 13 residues in the CDR3. The DNA for the CDR3 is TGTGCCAGCAGCTTAGAACAGGGGAGCGGCTACACCTTC. It yields the protein CASSLEQGSGYTF. The full variable domain, with the rest looked up from reference TRBV7-9 and TRBJ1-2, is DTGVSQNPRHKITKRGQNVTFRCDPISEHNRLYWYRQTLGQGPEFLTYFQNEAQLEKSRLLSDRFSAERPKGSFSTLEIQRTEQGDSAMYLCASSLEQGSGYTFGSGTRLTVV.